In this sample, the clone carrying this TCR beta chain turned up once. V was clipped by 0 bases and J by 4 bases, with 16 bases between them. The CDR3 runs to 17 residues. Germline CDR1 is ENHRY and CDR2 is SYGVKD. Here immunoSEQ multiplex PCR was the method, and the copy in TCRdb shows in-frame clones only, minus some. In the table there are fewer than 45,000 clones, about 93% of which are singletons. The data were taken from a study of T cell changes during pregnancy in multiple sclerosis. This receptor was identified in a female donor with multiple sclerosis, enrolled in a pregnancy study. The sample in question was CD4+ T cells from peripheral blood mononuclear cells, obtained in the third trimester of pregnancy. The rearrangement links TRBV10-3 to TRBJ2-1; D is unresolved. The DNA for the CDR3 is TGTGCCATCAGTGAGTCCCCCCTCCCTCCGAGGTACAATGAGCAGTTCTTC. This encodes CAISESPLPPRYNEQFF.